These 31 T cell receptor beta chains were sequenced from one sample in a study of beta chain features in type 1 diabetes. Reverse transcription of all isolated RNA meant that expressed TCRB transcripts were sequenced. Here immunoSEQ multiplex PCR was the method, and the copy in TCRdb shows in-frame clones only, minus some. The sample yields under 400,000 clones, around 15% seen once. The sequenced material came from central memory CD4+ T cells from blood. These receptors were taken from a man aged 25-40 years in good health.

This clone was recorded a few times. V and J are TRBV30 and TRBJ2-1; a possible D gene is TRBD2 (6 bases). The length of the CDR3 is 14 residues. The V and J ends lost 0 bases and 6 bases respectively, with 12 bases between them. In germline, CDR1 is GTSNPN, CDR2 SVGIG (reference sequence). In DNA, the CDR3 is TGTGCCTGGAGTGTGGGGACTCCCGTCAATGAGCAGTTCTTC. The encoded protein is CAWSVGTPVNEQFF. The full variable domain, its missing parts supplied by reference TRBV30 and TRBJ2-1, is SQTIHQWPATLVQPVGSPLSLECTVEGTSNPNLYWYRQAAGRGLQLLFYSVGIGQISSEVPQNLSASRPQDRQFILSSKKLLLSDSGFYLCAWSVGTPVNEQFFGPGTRLTVL.

There are many counts of this clone. The V gene is TRBV18, the J gene TRBJ1-2; D gene unclear. V shed 4 bases and J shed 4 bases, with 16 bases lying between them. This CDR3 is built from 15 residues. CDR1 KGHSH and CDR2 LQKENI come from the germline V gene. DNA for the CDR3: TGTGCCAGCTCACTATCCGGGCAGGAGAGCTATGGCTACACCTTC. This translates into CASSLSGQESYGYTF.

The chain is built from TRBV28 and TRBJ2-3; no clear D. Germline loops: CDR1 MDHEN, CDR2 SYDVKM. This CDR3 contains 14 residues. The ends were cut back, 0 bases at V and 4 bases at J, with 8 bases in the middle. This CDR3 reads CASSLWGGPDTQYF. The CDR3 DNA is TGTGCCAGCAGTTTATGGGGCGGACCAGATACGCAGTATTTT.

The sample holds a few counts of this clone. The rearrangement joins TRBV5-6 to TRBJ2-7; TRBD1 is a possible D gene (5 bases). The CDR3 loop spans 15 amino acids. V was trimmed by 0 bases and J by 1 base, leaving 11 bases between them. Germline CDR1 is SGHDT and CDR2 is YYEEEE. As DNA, the CDR3 is TGTGCCAGCAGCTTGGGTGGGGCTGAGTCCTACGAGCAGTACTTC. Protein product: CASSLGGAESYEQYF.

The J gene is TRBJ1-2, the V gene TRBV6-1; D is unclear. Germline V gene sequence: CDR1 MNHNS, CDR2 SASEGT. This CDR3 region has 12 residues. Deletions cut 3 bases from V and 2 bases from J, with 4 bases between. The CDR3, as DNA: TGTGCCAGCAGTGAGGGAAACTATGGCTACACCTTC. It is translated as CASSEGNYGYTF.

In this sample, this clone turned up a few times. The V gene is TRBV6-5, the J gene TRBJ1-2; D unclear. The germline V gene encodes CDR1 MNHEY and CDR2 SVGAGI. The CDR3 is made up of 13 amino acids. V lost 2 bases to trimming and J lost 5 bases, with 9 bases between them. CDR3 sequence (DNA): TGTGCCAGCAGTTACGCCAAGGAGTATGGCTACACCTTC. Amino acids: CASSYAKEYGYTF.

This chain uses TRBV7-2 with TRBJ1-5; unclear D gene. The germline V and J ends were trimmed by 3 bases and 0 bases, with 9 bases remaining between them. The CDR3 length is 15 residues. Germline loops: CDR1 SGHTA, CDR2 FQGNSA. CDR3 sequence (DNA): TGTGCCAGCAGCTTCTCACAGAATAGCAATCAGCCCCAGCATTTT. Translating gives CASSFSQNSNQPQHF.

J is TRBJ1-1 and V is TRBV7-9, with no clear D. Germline V CDR1 and CDR2: SEHNR, FQNEAQ (reference sequence). The CDR3 is made up of 15 amino acids. V dropped 1 base and J dropped 0 bases, with 9 bases sitting between them. In nucleotides, the CDR3 is TGTGCCAGCAGCTTAGATAGGAGGATGAACACTGAAGCTTTCTTT. Protein product: CASSLDRRMNTEAFF.

The chain links TRBV10-2 to TRBJ1-4; 11 nucleotides line up with TRBD1. Germline V CDR1 and CDR2: WSHSY, SAAADI. The trim removed 3 bases at V and 0 bases at J, leaving 9 bases unmatched. The CDR3 is 19 residues long. The CDR3 protein is CASSDPIGTGGSTNEKLFF. For the CDR3, the DNA is TGCGCCAGCAGTGACCCTATAGGGACAGGGGGATCAACTAATGAAAAACTGTTTTTT.

J is TRBJ2-4 and V is TRBV19; 10 bases line up with TRBD1. CDR1 is LNHDA and CDR2 is SQIVND in the germline V gene (reference sequence). The CDR3 is 15 amino acids. V shed 7 bases, J shed 9 bases, and the junction held 12 bases outside the gene matches. The chain's CDR3 is CASKRSGTGASIQYF. As DNA, the CDR3 is TGTGCCAGTAAGAGGTCCGGGACAGGGGCGAGCATTCAGTACTTC.

The V and J genes are TRBV25-1 and TRBJ1-6; D remains unclear. Germline V lookup: CDR1 MGHDK, CDR2 SYGVNS. V lost 1 base and J lost 10, with 8 bases in between. The CDR3 contains 13 residues. CDR3 protein: CASSEFKESPLHF. The CDR3 DNA sequence: TGTGCCAGCAGTGAATTTAAAGAATCACCCCTCCACTTT.

This clone was picked up a small number of times. CDR3 bases: TGTGCCAGCAGCCCGGACAGGTTTTATGGCTACACCTTC. It specifies CASSPDRFYGYTF. The chain uses TRBV7-9 and TRBJ1-2; 7 bases are a match to TRBD1. In germline, CDR1 is SEHNR, CDR2 FQNEAQ (reference sequence). The J segment lost 5 bases and the V segment lost 5 bases, leaving 5 bases of the junction unmatched. This CDR3 region has 13 residues.

In its sample, this clone was seen a few times. The gene calls are TRBV7-6 and TRBJ2-5; the match to TRBD2 covers 8 bases. The CDR3 contains 17 residues. Per the germline V gene, CDR1 is SGHVS and CDR2 is FNYEAQ. With 0 bases clipped from V and 1 base from J, the junction kept 7 bases outside the gene matches. CDR3 coding DNA: TGTGCCAGCAGCTTAGCGTACCCCGGGGGGGGCCAAGAGACCCAGTACTTC. Its translation: CASSLAYPGGGQETQYF.

This clone was seen many times. The chain couples TRBV6-1 to TRBJ1-2; D not certain. Looked up from germline, CDR1 is MNHNS and CDR2 is SASEGT. The CDR3 runs to 15 residues. The ends were cut back, 5 bases at V and 4 bases at J, with 17 bases in the middle. The CDR3 protein is CASSHGPTSSYGYTF. CDR3 in DNA: TGTGCCAGCAGTCATGGTCCTACTTCAAGCTATGGCTACACCTTC.

This rearrangement joins TRBV6-4 to TRBJ2-7; 8 positions agree with TRBD2. Trimming cost V 6 bases and J 2 bases; bases outside gene matches: 6. The CDR3 spans 14 residues. Germline CDR1 reads MRHNA; CDR2 reads SNTAGT. Written as DNA, the CDR3 is TGTGCCAGCAGCACCACTAGCGGCACCTACGAGCAGTACTTC. Its translation is CASSTTSGTYEQYF.

This clone was observed a handful of times. The CDR3 loop is CASNSGERATEAFF. CDR3 in DNA: TGTGCCAGTAACTCGGGGGAGAGGGCCACTGAAGCTTTCTTT. The chain links TRBV19 to TRBJ1-1; possible D gene TRBD1, 5 bases. The V end lost 7 bases, the J end lost 4 bases, and 16 bases lay between the germline ends. The CDR3 has 14 residues. CDR1 LNHDA and CDR2 SQIVND come from the germline V gene (reference sequence).

In its sample, this clone was seen a few times. J is TRBJ2-1 and V is TRBV11-3; D remains ambiguous. CDR1 SGHNT and CDR2 YENEEA come from the germline V gene. The CDR3 covers 15 residues. V was trimmed by 1 base and J by 1 base, leaving 8 bases between them. The CDR3 loop is CASSLGQQSYNEQFF. Here the CDR3 DNA reads TGTGCCAGCAGCTTAGGTCAGCAGTCCTACAATGAGCAGTTCTTC.

The chain has TRBV6-1 and TRBJ2-7; possible D gene TRBD1, 5 bases. The V gene lost 5 bases and the J gene lost 0 bases, with 8 bases spanning the gap. CDR1 is MNHNS, CDR2 SASEGT, per germline. CDR3 size: 13 residues. The CDR3 spells CASSLDISYEQYV. CDR3 nucleotide sequence: TGTGCCAGCAGTTTGGACATCTCCTACGAGCAGTACGTC.

The chain uses TRBV9 and TRBJ2-3; tentative D call: TRBD1 (5 bases). Trimming removed 3 bases from V and 5 bases from J, with 7 bases in between. From germline, CDR1 is SGDLS and CDR2 YYNGEE. The CDR3 has 12 residues. For the CDR3, the DNA is TGTGCCAGCAGCGGGGGCCTAGATACGCAGTATTTT. Amino acid sequence: CASSGGLDTQYF.

The chain uses TRBV11-2 and TRBJ1-1; tentatively, D is TRBD1 (6 bases). Trimming left V 5 bases short and J 0 bases short, with 13 bases between. The germline gives CDR1 SGHAT, CDR2 FQNNGV. The CDR3 contains 15 residues. CDR3: CASSTQGLVNTEAFF. CDR3 nucleotides: TGTGCCAGCAGCACTCAGGGGTTAGTGAACACTGAAGCTTTCTTT.

The V gene is TRBV21-1, the J gene TRBJ2-3; no check of the table's D call, TRBD2, against the DNA was made. TRBV21-1 is a recognized pseudogene. The CDR3 extends over 16 amino acids. This chain's CDR3 is CASSKLVREGCNTQYF. The DNA for the CDR3 is TGTGCCAGCAGCAAATTGGTTCGGGAGGGTTGTAATACGCAGTATTTT.

The gene calls are TRBV6-5 and TRBJ2-5; D ambiguous. Germline V gene sequence: CDR1 MNHEY, CDR2 SVGAGI. V was pared by 0 bases and J by 6 bases, with 14 bases between. The CDR3 runs to 15 residues. The CDR3 DNA follows: TGTGCCAGCAGTTACTCGTTCCAGGAGAGGAAGACCCAGTACTTC. Amino acids: CASSYSFQERKTQYF.

This clone was seen only a few times. The chain links TRBV5-6 to TRBJ2-5; 7 nucleotides match TRBD2. V was clipped by 2 bases and J by 4 bases; unmatched bases: 11. CDR1 and CDR2 from the germline V gene are SGHDT and YYEEEE. The CDR3 runs to 16 residues. The CDR3, as DNA: TGTGCCAGCAGCTTCAAGCGGGGATCCGTCGGAGAGACCCAGTACTTC. Translating it yields CASSFKRGSVGETQYF.

There are a few counts of this clone. V is TRBV6-5 and J is TRBJ2-3, with D possibly matching TRBD1 (5 bases). V lost 6 bases and J lost 0, with 13 bases in between. The CDR3 has 15 amino acids. From germline, CDR1 is MNHEY and CDR2 SVGAGI. CDR3 in DNA: TGTGCCAGCAGCCAAAATACAGGCAGCACAGATACGCAGTATTTT. It yields the protein CASSQNTGSTDTQYF.

The chain carries TRBV6-5 and TRBJ1-5; perhaps TRBD1 as D (6 bases). The V and J ends lost 6 bases and 5 bases respectively, with 11 bases between them. In germline, CDR1 is MNHEY, CDR2 SVGAGI. The CDR3 extends over 13 amino acids. The CDR3 loop is CASRSGTYQPQHF. In DNA, the CDR3 is TGTGCCAGCAGGAGCGGGACATATCAGCCCCAGCATTTT.

Many counts were recorded for this clone. The V and J genes are TRBV5-6 and TRBJ2-1, with 8 positions matching TRBD2. The CDR3 runs 16 residues. Germline V lookup: CDR1 SGHDT, CDR2 YYEEEE. V shed 4 bases and J 5 bases; nucleotides not matched to a gene: 11. The CDR3 here is CASSTRGREEHNEQFF. The CDR3 nucleotides read TGTGCCAGCAGCACCCGTGGGCGGGAGGAACACAATGAGCAGTTCTTC.

In this sample, this clone turned up a few times. The chain carries TRBV7-9 and TRBJ1-5; a weak D match, TRBD1 (5 bases). V lost 3 bases and J lost 0, with 9 bases in between. Germline V gene lookup returns CDR1 SEHNR and CDR2 FQNEAQ (reference sequence). CDR3 length: 15 amino acids. CDR3 coding DNA: TGTGCCAGCAGCTTTAGGGGTAATAGCAATCAGCCCCAGCATTTT. It is translated as CASSFRGNSNQPQHF.

The CDR3 spells CAWSVPSGKGTDTQYF. DNA of the CDR3: TGTGCCTGGAGTGTACCTAGCGGGAAGGGCACAGATACGCAGTATTTT. V usage is TRBV30 and J usage is TRBJ2-3; 9 nucleotides align to TRBD2. V dropped 0 bases and J dropped 1; count of bases not matched to a gene: 5. This CDR3 contains 16 residues. Germline V gene lookup returns CDR1 GTSNPN and CDR2 SVGIG (reference sequence).

A few counts support this clone. V gene TRBV4-2 combines with J gene TRBJ2-2; 12 bases match TRBD2. V lost 4 bases, J lost 4 bases, and 7 bases stayed unmatched. From germline, CDR1 is LGHNA and CDR2 YNFKEQ. The CDR3 has 17 amino acids. CDR3 nucleotides: TGTGCCAGCAGCCTCCGACTAGCGGGAGCTCCCACCGGGGAGCTGTTTTTT. This translates into CASSLRLAGAPTGELFF.

This clone was counted at least ten times. J is TRBJ2-6 and V is TRBV9; D is ambiguous. The CDR3 spans 16 residues. Per germline, CDR1 SGDLS and CDR2 YYNGEE. Deletions cut 2 bases from V and 3 bases from J, with 12 bases between. The CDR3 loop reads CASSVTWGSGANVLTF. CDR3 coding DNA: TGTGCCAGCAGCGTCACTTGGGGTAGTGGGGCCAACGTCCTGACTTTC.

This clone was counted only a few times. This chain links TRBV14 with TRBJ1-2, with 9 positions matching TRBD1. The CDR3 sequence is 13 residues long. Losses at the gene ends were 5 bases for V and 6 bases for J; bases not matched to a gene: 4. The germline gives CDR1 SGHDN, CDR2 FVKESK. CDR3 nucleotides: TGTGCCAGCAGCGCAAGACAGGGGGATGGCTACACCTTC. Protein sequence: CASSARQGDGYTF.